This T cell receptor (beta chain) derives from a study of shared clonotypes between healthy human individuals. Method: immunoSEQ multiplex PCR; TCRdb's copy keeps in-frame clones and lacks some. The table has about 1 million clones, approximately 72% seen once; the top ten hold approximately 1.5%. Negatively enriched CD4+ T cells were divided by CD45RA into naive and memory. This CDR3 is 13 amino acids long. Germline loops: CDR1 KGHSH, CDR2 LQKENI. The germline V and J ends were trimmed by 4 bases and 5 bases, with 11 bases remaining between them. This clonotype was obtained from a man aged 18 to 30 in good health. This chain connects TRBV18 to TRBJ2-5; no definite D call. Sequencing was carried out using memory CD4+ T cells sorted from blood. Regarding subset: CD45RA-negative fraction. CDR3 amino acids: CASSLNGRETQYF. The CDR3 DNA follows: TGTGCCAGCTCACTAAACGGGCGGGAGACCCAGTACTTC.